This T cell receptor (beta chain) is from a study of shared T cell receptors in the human thymus. The CDR3 extends over 18 amino acids. Produced via immunoSEQ multiplex PCR; TCRdb's table is partial and in-frame only. Of about 660,000 clones in the sample, approximately 90% were seen once. These data were likewise used in another study, on human thymus T cells. This second study says: Resections obtained during corrective heart surgery supplied the thymus tissue.

The receptor's source is a boy in the first two years of life with a congenital heart defect. The sample was thymocytes. This sequence joins TRBV21-1 and TRBJ1-2; the D segment call TRBD1 is taken from the table without a DNA check. TRBV21-1 is a documented pseudogene. The CDR3 region has the DNA TGTGCCAGCAGCAAAAACGACCCCATCGGGGACAGCCACTATGGCTACACCTTC. It yields the protein CASSKNDPIGDSHYGYTF.